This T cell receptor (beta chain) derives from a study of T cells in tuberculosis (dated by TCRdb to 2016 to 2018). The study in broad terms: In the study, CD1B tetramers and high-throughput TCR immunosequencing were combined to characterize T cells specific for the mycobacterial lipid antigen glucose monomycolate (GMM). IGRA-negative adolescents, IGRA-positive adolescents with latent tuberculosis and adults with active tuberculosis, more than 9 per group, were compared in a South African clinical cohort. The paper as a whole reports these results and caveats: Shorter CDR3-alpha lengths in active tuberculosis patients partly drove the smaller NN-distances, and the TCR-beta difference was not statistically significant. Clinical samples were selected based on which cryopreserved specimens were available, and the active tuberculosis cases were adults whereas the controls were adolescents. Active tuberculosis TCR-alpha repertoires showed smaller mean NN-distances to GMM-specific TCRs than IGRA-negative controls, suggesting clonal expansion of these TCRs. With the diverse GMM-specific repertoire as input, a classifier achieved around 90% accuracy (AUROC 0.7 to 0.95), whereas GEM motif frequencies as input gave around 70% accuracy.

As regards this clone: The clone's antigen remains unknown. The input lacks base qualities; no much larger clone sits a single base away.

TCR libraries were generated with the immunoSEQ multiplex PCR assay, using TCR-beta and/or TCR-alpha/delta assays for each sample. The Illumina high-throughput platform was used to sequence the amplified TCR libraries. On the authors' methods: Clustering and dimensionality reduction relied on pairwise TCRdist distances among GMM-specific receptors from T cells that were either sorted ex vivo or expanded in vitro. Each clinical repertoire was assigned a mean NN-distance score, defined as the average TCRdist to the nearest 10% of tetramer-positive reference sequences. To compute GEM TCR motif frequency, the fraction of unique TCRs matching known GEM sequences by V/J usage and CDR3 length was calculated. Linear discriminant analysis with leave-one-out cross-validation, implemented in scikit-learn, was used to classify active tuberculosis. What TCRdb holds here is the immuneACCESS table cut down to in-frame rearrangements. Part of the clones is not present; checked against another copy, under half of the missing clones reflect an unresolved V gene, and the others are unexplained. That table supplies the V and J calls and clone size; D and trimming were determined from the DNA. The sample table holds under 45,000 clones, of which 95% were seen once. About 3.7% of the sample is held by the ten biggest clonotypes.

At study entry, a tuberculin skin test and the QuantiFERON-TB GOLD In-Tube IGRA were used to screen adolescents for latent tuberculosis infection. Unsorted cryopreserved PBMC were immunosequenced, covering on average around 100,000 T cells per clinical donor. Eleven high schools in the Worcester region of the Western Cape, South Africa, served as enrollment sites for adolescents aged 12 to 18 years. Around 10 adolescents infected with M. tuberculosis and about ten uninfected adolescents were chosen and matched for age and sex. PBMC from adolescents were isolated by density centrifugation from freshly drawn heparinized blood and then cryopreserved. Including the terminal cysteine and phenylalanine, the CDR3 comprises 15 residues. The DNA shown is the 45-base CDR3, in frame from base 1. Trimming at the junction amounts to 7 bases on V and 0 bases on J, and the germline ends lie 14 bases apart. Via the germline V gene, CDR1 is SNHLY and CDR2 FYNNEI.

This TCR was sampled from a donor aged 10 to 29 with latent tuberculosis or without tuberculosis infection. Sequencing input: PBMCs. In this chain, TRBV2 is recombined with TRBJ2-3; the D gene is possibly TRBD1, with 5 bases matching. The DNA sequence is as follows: TGTGCCAGCAAGAACATGACAGCTAGCACAGATACGCAGTATTTT. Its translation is CASKNMTASTDTQYF.